Each of the 32 T cell receptor beta chains below was sequenced from the same sample in a study of T cell clonality in common variable immunodeficiency. The data were produced by immunoSEQ multiplex PCR, yet TCRdb's version contains in-frame clones alone and is incomplete. In total the sample includes 40,000 to 45,000 clones, none of them seen once. The sequencing sample was made of peripheral blood mononuclear cells. The source of these receptors is a person between 18 and 75 years old in good health.

This clone appeared many times. Germline and junction disagree at one end, which may indicate a read error. The read is 3 residues too short to cover the CDR3 end, so that end is filled in from the germline J gene. The chain has TRBV5-1 and TRBJ1-1; D unclear. The CDR3 has 13 amino acids. From germline, CDR1 is SGHRS and CDR2 YFSETQ. The sequenced CDR3 bases are TGCGCCAGCAGCCTTACTAGGAACACTGGA. Protein sequence: CASSLTRNTG. The complete CDR3 sequence is CASSLTRNTGAFF.

This clone was counted many times. Read sequence stops 3 residues before the CDR3 end, and the germline J gene provides the missing end. V gene TRBV5-6 combines with J gene TRBJ1-3; perhaps TRBD1 as D (6 bases). V was pared by 4 bases and J by 8 bases, with 13 bases between. From germline, CDR1 is SGHDT and CDR2 YYEEEE. The CDR3 contains 13 residues. The covered CDR3 bases are TGTGCCAGCAGCCCTGGAGGGGGTTACACC. This codes for CASSPGGGYT. The whole CDR3 reads CASSPGGGYTIYF. The complete variable domain, with remaining parts taken from reference TRBV5-6 and TRBJ1-3, reads DAGVTQSPTHLIKTRGQQVTLRCSPKSGHDTVSWYQQALGQGPQFIFQYYEEEERQRGNFPDRFSGHQFPNYSSELNVNALLLGDSALYLCASSPGGGYTIYFGEGSWLTVV.

This clone was seen at least ten times. The read ends 3 residues before the CDR3 terminus; that terminus is restored from the germline J gene. The chain is built from TRBV9 and TRBJ2-2, with 14 positions matching TRBD2. Germline CDR1 SGDLS, CDR2 YYNGEE. With V trimmed by 0 bases and J by 6 bases, 10 bases remained unmatched. This CDR3 has 19 amino acids. The DNA read from the CDR3 is TGTGCCAGCAGCGTAGCTTCCGGGACTAGCGGGGGCCCCCCCGGGGAG. It translates to CASSVASGTSGGPPGE. The whole CDR3 protein reads CASSVASGTSGGPPGELFF.

The sample holds many counts of this clone. With the read ending 3 residues before the CDR3 end, the germline J gene is used to fill in that end. The V call is TRBV5-1, the J call TRBJ1-2, with 7 nucleotides matching TRBD1. Trimming removed 0 bases from V and 4 bases from J; junction bases left unmatched: 12. Germline CDR1 SGHRS, CDR2 YFSETQ. The CDR3 runs 17 residues. CDR3 residues: CASSLDPGGGGSYGYTF. The DNA read from the CDR3 is TGCGCCAGCAGCTTGGATCCAGGGGGTGGGGGCAGCTATGGC.

This clone was observed many times. The read falls 3 residues short of the CDR3 end, and the missing part is taken from the germline J gene. This chain connects TRBV20-1 to TRBJ1-5; 8 bases line up with TRBD1. With 5 bases clipped from V and 2 bases from J, the junction kept 5 bases outside the gene matches. The CDR3 is made up of 14 amino acids. Germline lookup yields CDR1 DFQATT and CDR2 SNEGSKA (reference sequence). The CDR3 protein is CSALDRGGNQPQHF. Incomplete CDR3 DNA: TGCAGTGCTCTCGACAGGGGTGGCAATCAGCCC.

This clone was picked up many times. The read terminates 3 residues ahead of where the CDR3 ends, so the germline J gene completes it. The V gene is TRBV2, the J gene TRBJ1-4; D not certain. There are 14 residues in the CDR3. V shed 10 bases and J shed 2 bases, with 14 bases lying between them. Germline CDR1 SNHLY, CDR2 FYNNEI. The chain's CDR3 is CATSPEGTNEKLFF. CDR3 bases read: TGTGCCACCTCCCCGGAGGGCACTAATGAAAAA.

This clone was counted many times. The read finishes 3 residues shy of the CDR3 end, and the germline J gene is used to complete it. V gene TRBV5-1 combines with J gene TRBJ1-1, with D perhaps TRBD1 (5 bases). Trimming cost V 1 base and J 1 base, with 17 bases left between them. The CDR3 covers 17 residues. Looked up from germline, CDR1 is SGHRS and CDR2 is YFSETQ. The DNA read from the CDR3 is TGCGCCAGCAGCTTGATCGGGGACTTTCCCCGGAACACTGAA. Protein sequence: CASSLIGDFPRNTE. The entire CDR3 reads CASSLIGDFPRNTEAFF.

This clone was seen at least ten times. The CDR3 end lies 3 residues beyond the end of the read and is filled in from the germline J gene. The chain carries TRBV6-1 and TRBJ1-1, with a tentative D call TRBD1 (5 bases). V lost 2 bases and J lost 7, with 14 bases in between. The CDR3 has 14 residues. Germline V gene sequence: CDR1 MNHNS, CDR2 SASEGT. CDR3 protein: CASSEHQGTDEAFF. Partial CDR3 DNA: TGTGCCAGCAGTGAACACCAGGGTACTGATGAA.

The sample holds many counts of this clone. The read terminates 3 residues ahead of where the CDR3 ends, so the germline J gene completes it. The chain uses TRBV5-1 and TRBJ2-3; the match to TRBD1 covers 7 bases. This CDR3 has 15 residues. Germline loops: CDR1 SGHRS, CDR2 YFSETQ. The V gene end was trimmed by 0 bases and the J gene end by 2 bases; junction bases not matched to a gene: 3. CDR3 DNA (partial): TGCGCCAGCAGCTTGGGACAGGGACACACAGATACG. The encoded protein is CASSLGQGHTDT. The CDR3 reads in full as CASSLGQGHTDTQYF.

This clone has at least ten counts. The observed sequence ends 3 residues before the CDR3 terminus, with the missing tail filled in from the germline J gene. The rearrangement uses TRBV29-1 and TRBJ2-1; TRBD2 matches 7 bases. This CDR3 comprises 12 residues. V dropped 8 bases and J dropped 6; count of bases not matched to a gene: 7. Germline assignment: CDR1 SQVTM and CDR2 ANQGSEA. Partial CDR3 DNA: TGCAGCAGCGGGACTCACGGCAATGAG. Translated, it gives CSSGTHGNE. The entire CDR3 reads CSSGTHGNEQFF.

The sample holds many counts of this clone. The DNA ends 3 residues before the CDR3 does, and the rest of the CDR3 is filled in from the germline J gene. This chain joins TRBV3-1 (or the pseudogene TRBV3-2) and TRBJ1-6; the D is unclear. V lost 0 bases and J lost 9, with 15 bases in between. The CDR3 covers 16 residues. Germline V gene sequence: CDR1 LGHDT, CDR2 YNNKEL (reference sequence). This CDR3 reads CASSQEIHQVSSPLHF. The DNA read from the CDR3 is TGTGCCAGCAGCCAAGAAATCCACCAGGTTAGTTCACCC.

This clone came up many times. The CDR3 end falls 3 residues outside the read, so it is completed with the germline J gene. This chain joins TRBV7-3 and TRBJ1-1; perhaps TRBD1 as D (5 bases). The CDR3 covers 13 residues. V lost 6 bases and J 2 bases, leaving 10 bases between the germline ends. CDR1 is SGHTA, CDR2 FQGTGA, per germline. Partial CDR3 DNA: TGTGCCAGCAGTCGACAGACAAACACTGAA. It specifies CASSRQTNTE. The CDR3 as a whole reads CASSRQTNTEAFF.

Many counts were recorded for this clone. The CDR3 bases that were read are TGTGCCAGCAGCTTAGTTAGGGACGCAGGGGGCACC. It specifies CASSLVRDAGGT. The whole CDR3 is CASSLVRDAGGTQYF. The rearrangement links TRBV7-8 to TRBJ2-5; 8 positions agree with TRBD1. Coverage ceases 3 residues before the CDR3 finishes, and the germline J gene fills in the end. This CDR3 comprises 15 residues. CDR1 SGHVS and CDR2 FQNEAQ come from the germline V gene.

This clone was found many times. Sequencing ends 3 residues short of the CDR3 end; the germline J gene provides the rest. The chain joins TRBV30 to TRBJ1-6, with a weak D call TRBD1 (5 bases). There are 12 residues in the CDR3. Trimming pared 7 bases from V and 5 bases from J, leaving 9 bases between. Germline V CDR1 and CDR2: GTSNPN, SVGIG (reference sequence). The covered CDR3 bases are TGTGCCTCCTTGACAGATAATTCACCC. Residues: CASLTDNSP. The whole CDR3 protein reads CASLTDNSPLHF. The entire variable domain, with the rest obtained from reference TRBV30 and TRBJ1-6, is as follows: SQTIHQWPATLVQPVGSPLSLECTVEGTSNPNLYWYRQAAGRGLQLLFYSVGIGQISSEVPQNLSASRPQDRQFILSSKKLLLSDSGFYLCASLTDNSPLHFGNGTRLTVT.

The sample holds many counts of this clone. The read ends 3 residues shy of where the CDR3 ends; the end is completed using the germline J gene. The chain couples TRBV20-1 to TRBJ2-7, with D perhaps matching TRBD2 (6 bases). The CDR3 spans 16 residues. Per the germline V gene, CDR1 is DFQATT and CDR2 is SNEGSKA (reference sequence). V was clipped by 1 base and J by 6 bases, with 22 bases between them. The CDR3 reads CSARGSSGGSPPEQYF. The sequenced part of the CDR3 DNA is TGCAGTGCTAGAGGTTCAAGTGGGGGGAGCCCCCCCGAG.

In this sample, this clone turned up many times. Coverage ceases 3 residues before the CDR3 finishes, and the germline J gene fills in the end. The chain couples TRBV30 to TRBJ2-2; 10 nucleotides align to TRBD1. The V segment lost 4 bases and the J segment 5 bases; nucleotides outside the gene matches: 4. CDR1 is GTSNPN, CDR2 SVGIG, per germline (reference sequence). The length of the CDR3 is 14 residues. Partial CDR3 DNA: TGTGCCTGGACCGGGACAGGGGAAACCGGGGAG. Protein product: CAWTGTGETGE. The entire CDR3 is CAWTGTGETGELFF.

This clone was detected ten times or more. The CDR3 is cut off 3 residues early in the read; its end comes from the germline J gene. The V and J genes are TRBV7-8 and TRBJ1-1; the D gene is possibly TRBD1 (5 bases). V lost 0 bases and J lost 2, with 16 bases in between. There are 17 residues in the CDR3. Germline CDR1 is SGHVS and CDR2 is FQNEAQ. The CDR3 sequence is CASSLASPLQGNTEAFF. The sequenced CDR3 bases are TGTGCCAGCAGCTTAGCGAGTCCCCTGCAGGGCAACACTGAA.

This clone occurred many times. The DNA ends 3 residues before the CDR3 does, and the rest of the CDR3 is filled in from the germline J gene. J is TRBJ1-5 and V is TRBV28, with TRBD1 identical over 8 bases. The CDR3 sequence is 15 residues long. J was trimmed by 1 base and V by 6 bases; bases with no gene match: 5. Germline V lookup: CDR1 MDHEN, CDR2 SYDVKM. This CDR3 is CASRGQGRSNQPQHF. The DNA read from the CDR3 is TGTGCCAGCAGAGGACAGGGCCGGAGCAATCAGCCC.

This clone was recorded many times. Read sequence stops 3 residues before the CDR3 end, and the germline J gene provides the missing end. The chain employs TRBV24-1 and TRBJ1-1; D not certain. CDR1 and CDR2 from the germline V gene are KGHDR and SFDVKD. The CDR3 is 13 amino acids. Between the trimmed V and J ends, which lost 5 bases and 5 bases, there was a span of 11 bases. The chain's CDR3 is CATSAGTPTEAFF. The sequenced part of the CDR3 DNA is TGTGCCACCAGTGCCGGTACCCCTACTGAA.

This clone occurred many times. The missing CDR3 end, 3 residues past where the read stops, is filled in from the germline J gene. The V and J genes are TRBV2 and TRBJ1-2, with D tentatively TRBD1 (6 bases). Between the trimmed V and J ends, which lost 4 bases and 6 bases, there was a span of 15 bases. CDR1 is SNHLY, CDR2 FYNNEI, per germline. The CDR3 sequence is 14 residues long. This chain's CDR3 is CASSVLGGSDGYTF. The sequenced CDR3 bases are TGTGCCAGCAGTGTTTTAGGGGGATCCGATGGC. Full variable domain (rest looked up from reference TRBV2 and TRBJ1-2): EPEVTQTPSHQVTQMGQEVILRCVPISNHLYFYWYRQILGQKVEFLVSFYNNEISEKSEIFDDQFSVERPDGSNFTLKIRSTKLEDSAMYFCASSVLGGSDGYTFGSGTRLTVV.

This clone was detected many times. The read falls 3 residues short of the CDR3 end, and the missing part is taken from the germline J gene. V gene TRBV10-1 combines with J gene TRBJ1-5; D might be TRBD1 (6 bases). This CDR3 spans 13 amino acids. Trimming cost V 9 bases and J 0 bases, with 9 bases left between them. The germline CDR1 and CDR2 sequences are WNHNN and SYGVQD (reference sequence). The sequenced CDR3 bases are TGCGCCAGGGGGGCGGGTAGCAATCAGCCC. The encoded protein is CARGAGSNQP. The full CDR3 sequence reads CARGAGSNQPQHF.

At least ten counts were recorded for this clone. This chain's CDR3 is CASSWGQGSGYTF. The CDR3 DNA, read in part, is TGTGCCAGCAGTTGGGGACAGGGGTCTGGC. The gene calls are TRBV2 and TRBJ1-2; 10 positions agree with TRBD1. The read halts 3 residues ahead of the CDR3 end, with the missing end drawn from the germline J gene. CDR1 SNHLY and CDR2 FYNNEI come from the germline V gene. This CDR3 region has 13 residues. Trimming at V came to 5 bases and at J to 7 bases, leaving 4 bases not matched to a gene.

There are many counts of this clone. The CDR3 is cut off 3 residues early in the read; its end comes from the germline J gene. This chain joins TRBV5-4 and TRBJ1-2; no clear D. Per the germline V gene, CDR1 is SGHNT and CDR2 is YYREEE (reference sequence). This CDR3 is built from 13 residues. Trimming removed 5 bases from V and 6 bases from J, with 14 bases in between. The CDR3 sequence: CASSSDKFNGYTF. The CDR3 bases that were read are TGTGCCAGCAGTTCCGACAAGTTTAATGGC.

This clone has a count of ten or more. The read halts 3 residues ahead of the CDR3 end, with the missing end drawn from the germline J gene. This chain joins TRBV5-1 and TRBJ1-2; no reliable D call. CDR1 and CDR2 from the germline V gene are SGHRS and YFSETQ. This CDR3 is 14 amino acids long. The V and J ends lost 3 bases and 6 bases respectively, with 15 bases between them. The CDR3 reads CASSSLPPPHGYTF. The sequenced part of the CDR3 DNA is TGCGCCAGCAGCTCCCTACCTCCACCCCATGGC. The full variable domain, with the rest looked up from reference TRBV5-1 and TRBJ1-2, is KAGVTQTPRYLIKTRGQQVTLSCSPISGHRSVSWYQQTPGQGLQFLFEYFSETQRNKGNFPGRFSGRQFSNSRSEMNVSTLELGDSALYLCASSSLPPPHGYTFGSGTRLTVV.

This clone was seen at least ten times. The read ends 3 residues shy of where the CDR3 ends; the end is completed using the germline J gene. The chain has TRBV6-2 or TRBV6-3 and TRBJ1-5, with D unresolved. Looked up from germline, CDR1 is MNHEY and CDR2 is SVGEGT. This CDR3 contains 16 residues. V lost 7 bases to trimming and J lost 2 bases, with 18 bases between them. The CDR3 loop is CASTLGWLAGNQPQHF. CDR3 bases read: TGTGCCAGCACCCTCGGGTGGTTGGCAGGCAATCAGCCC.

This clone was recorded many times. Coverage ceases 3 residues before the CDR3 finishes, and the germline J gene fills in the end. V usage is TRBV20-1 and J usage is TRBJ2-7, with TRBD2 identical over 9 bases. The CDR3 consists of 15 residues. CDR1 is DFQATT, CDR2 SNEGSKA, per germline (reference sequence). Trimming removed 0 bases from V and 5 bases from J; junction bases left unmatched: 8. The part of the CDR3 DNA that was read is TGCAGTGCTAGAGATCGTCGAGCGGGGGGCCACGAG. Translated: CSARDRRAGGHE. The CDR3 in full is CSARDRRAGGHEQYF.

This clone was detected many times. CDR3 sequence: CSARGDRGVTYEQYF. CDR3 DNA, as far as it was read: TGCAGTGCTAGGGGAGACAGGGGGGTAACCTACGAG. V usage is TRBV20-1 and J usage is TRBJ2-7; TRBD1 matches 9 bases. The read falls 3 residues short of the CDR3 end, and the missing part is taken from the germline J gene. The CDR3 is 15 amino acids. Germline V lookup: CDR1 DFQATT, CDR2 SNEGSKA (reference sequence). The J segment lost 2 bases and the V segment lost 3 bases, leaving 8 bases of the junction unmatched.

This clone was counted ten times or more. The CDR3 end lies 3 residues beyond the end of the read and is filled in from the germline J gene. The V gene is TRBV30, the J gene TRBJ1-4, with no clear D. CDR1 is GTSNPN, CDR2 SVGIG, per germline (reference sequence). The V and J ends lost 2 bases and 0 bases respectively, with 13 bases between them. CDR3 length equals 16 residues. Incomplete CDR3 DNA: TGTGCCTGGAGTATCGCAGGTGTTGCAACTAATGAAAAA. Translation gives CAWSIAGVATNEK. The CDR3 in full is CAWSIAGVATNEKLFF.

This clone was picked up many times. The read terminates 3 residues before the CDR3 end, so the remaining end is supplied by the germline J gene. The chain has TRBV12-3 or TRBV12-4 and TRBJ2-7, with 10 bases lining up with TRBD1. This CDR3 is 18 amino acids long. V was pared by 5 bases and J by 1 base, with 14 bases of the junction left unmatched. CDR3 sequence reads: CASSRTGGASGPSYEQYF. The part of the CDR3 DNA that was read is TGTGCCAGCAGTCGGACAGGGGGTGCCTCGGGGCCTTCCTACGAG.

This clone was counted at least ten times. The CDR3 end is not reached by the read, which stops 3 residues before it; the germline J gene fills it in. V usage is TRBV29-1 and J usage is TRBJ2-4; D is unresolved. Germline CDR1 reads SQVTM; CDR2 reads ANQGSEA. The CDR3 has 13 amino acids. CDR3 loop: CSVKGSANYGQYF. The sequenced part of the CDR3 DNA is TGCAGCGTGAAAGGATCTGCAAACTATGGT.

This clone has just a few counts. The CDR3 loop reads CSASPPAGRYQPQHF. The sequenced CDR3 bases are TGCAGTGCTAGCCCCCCGGCAGGGCGCTATCAGCCC. The chain recombines TRBV20-1 with TRBJ1-5; D is perhaps TRBD1 (5 bases). The CDR3 goes on 3 residues after the read ends, and that part is filled in from the germline J gene. Trimming stripped 3 bases from V and 5 bases from J, with 17 bases between. This CDR3 is built from 15 residues. Germline CDR1 reads DFQATT; CDR2 reads SNEGSKA (reference sequence).

This clone was observed at least ten times. The read halts 3 residues ahead of the CDR3 end, with the missing end drawn from the germline J gene. This chain links TRBV4-2 with TRBJ2-3, with TRBD1 matching over 7 bases. V was pared by 4 bases and J by 2 bases, with 12 bases of the junction left unmatched. Per the germline V gene, CDR1 is LGHNA and CDR2 is YNFKEQ. This CDR3 has 17 residues. The CDR3 DNA, read in part, is TGTGCCAGCAGCCCTAAAAACCCACAGGGGAACACAGATACG. It translates to CASSPKNPQGNTDT. The complete CDR3 protein is CASSPKNPQGNTDTQYF.